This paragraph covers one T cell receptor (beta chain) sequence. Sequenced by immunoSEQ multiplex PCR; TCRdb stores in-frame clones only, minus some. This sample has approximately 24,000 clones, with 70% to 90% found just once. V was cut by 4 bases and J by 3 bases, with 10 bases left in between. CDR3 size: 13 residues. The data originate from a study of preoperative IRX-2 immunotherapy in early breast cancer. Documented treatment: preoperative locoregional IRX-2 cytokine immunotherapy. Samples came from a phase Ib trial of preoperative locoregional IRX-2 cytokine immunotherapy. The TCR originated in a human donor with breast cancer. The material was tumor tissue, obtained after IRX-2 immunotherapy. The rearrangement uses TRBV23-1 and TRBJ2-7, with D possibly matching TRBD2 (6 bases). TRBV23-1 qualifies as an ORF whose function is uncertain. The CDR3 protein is CASSRGAGYEQYF. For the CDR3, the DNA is TGCGCCAGCAGTCGCGGGGCGGGCTACGAGCAGTACTTC.